A single sample is the source of the 20 T cell receptor beta chains below, sequenced in a study of blood T cell repertoires in COVID-19. Only in-frame clones appear in the TCRdb table, and some are missing; sequencing was by immunoSEQ multiplex PCR. Of 240,000 or so clones listed, around 80% were seen once; the top ten hold around 3.3%. Sequenced sample: peripheral blood. These TCRs come from a woman between 18 and 29 years old with acute or convalescent COVID-19.

The chain combines TRBV5-1 with TRBJ2-7; D gene uncertain. The ends were cut back, 0 bases at V and 1 base at J, with 14 bases in the middle. Germline CDR1 and CDR2: SGHRS and YFSETQ. The CDR3 sequence is 16 residues long. In DNA form, the CDR3 reads TGCGCCAGCAGCTTGGGTTCTCGAGATGAATCCTACGAGCAGTACTTC. It is translated as CASSLGSRDESYEQYF.

The chain combines TRBV24-1 with TRBJ1-5; D not resolved. V was clipped by 3 bases and J by 8 bases, with 10 bases between them. The length of the CDR3 is 13 residues. Germline lookup yields CDR1 KGHDR and CDR2 SFDVKD. CDR3 DNA sequence: TGTGCCACCAGTGATGTTGCGTTGGAGCCCCAGCATTTT. It codes for CATSDVALEPQHF.

The chain links TRBV5-6 to TRBJ2-7; the match to TRBD2 covers 11 bases. This CDR3 comprises 15 residues. V lost 1 base, J lost 2 bases, and 2 bases stayed unmatched. Germline loops: CDR1 SGHDT, CDR2 YYEEEE. The CDR3 is CASSLTSGGPYEQYF. CDR3 DNA: TGTGCCAGCAGCTTGACTAGCGGGGGACCCTACGAGCAGTACTTC.

The chain joins TRBV5-1 to TRBJ1-1; TRBD1 matches 7 bases. Germline CDR1 reads SGHRS; CDR2 reads YFSETQ. Losses at the gene ends were 4 bases for V and 4 bases for J; bases not matched to a gene: 10. The CDR3 loop spans 15 amino acids. This CDR3 is CASSTTTGWGTEAFF. The DNA of the CDR3 is TGCGCCAGCAGCACTACGACAGGGTGGGGCACTGAAGCTTTCTTT. The whole variable domain, remainder taken from reference TRBV5-1 and TRBJ1-1, is KAGVTQTPRYLIKTRGQQVTLSCSPISGHRSVSWYQQTPGQGLQFLFEYFSETQRNKGNFPGRFSGRQFSNSRSEMNVSTLELGDSALYLCASSTTTGWGTEAFFGQGTRLTVV.

This chain links TRBV5-1 with TRBJ2-3; possibly TRBD2 for D (5 bases). The CDR3 length is 13 residues. Germline V gene data show CDR1 as SGHRS and CDR2 as YFSETQ. V shed 6 bases and J shed 0 bases, with 8 bases lying between them. This CDR3 reads CASTRTSTDTQYF. The CDR3, as DNA: TGCGCCAGCACCCGGACTAGCACAGATACGCAGTATTTT.

The chain couples TRBV7-8 to TRBJ2-3; 7 bases fit TRBD1. Germline CDR1 reads SGHVS; CDR2 reads FQNEAQ. The CDR3 extends over 16 amino acids. The V gene end was trimmed by 6 bases and the J gene end by 0 bases; junction bases not matched to a gene: 9. The CDR3 region is CASRTVTGSSTDTQYF. The CDR3 DNA follows: TGTGCCAGCAGAACCGTGACAGGGTCGAGCACAGATACGCAGTATTTT.

This chain links TRBV24-1 with TRBJ1-2, with D hard to call. CDR3 length: 14 residues. Germline V gene sequence: CDR1 KGHDR, CDR2 SFDVKD. V lost 1 base to trimming and J lost 1 base, with 6 bases between them. DNA for the CDR3: TGTGCCACCAGTGATTTTGGCAGTAACTATGGCTACACCTTC. This encodes CATSDFGSNYGYTF.

The chain uses TRBV6-1 and TRBJ2-3; the D gene is possibly TRBD2 (5 bases). Germline lookup yields CDR1 MNHNS and CDR2 SASEGT. V was shortened by 1 base and J by 5 bases, with 19 bases between the two germline ends. The CDR3 is 17 amino acids. CDR3 nucleotide sequence: TGTGCCAGCAGTGAAGTACTAGGTGGGAGTGACCAAGATACGCAGTATTTT. Amino acids: CASSEVLGGSDQDTQYF.

The V call is TRBV7-6, the J call TRBJ2-3, with 9 bases fitting TRBD2. J lost 0 bases, V lost 5 bases, and 9 bases had no gene match. CDR1 and CDR2 from the germline V gene are SGHVS and FNYEAQ. There are 17 residues in the CDR3. Here the CDR3 reads CASSRPTSGSSTDTQYF. CDR3 nucleotides: TGTGCCAGCAGCCGACCGACTAGCGGTTCTAGCACAGATACGCAGTATTTT. Supplemented by reference TRBV7-6 and TRBJ2-3, the full variable domain reads GAGVSQSPRYKVTKRGQDVALRCDPISGHVSLYWYRQALGQGPEFLTYFNYEAQQDKSGLPNDRFSAERPEGSISTLTIQRTEQRDSAMYRCASSRPTSGSSTDTQYFGPGTRLTVL.

The V call is TRBV4-3, the J call TRBJ1-6; TRBD1 might be the D (5 bases). Germline CDR1 and CDR2: LGHNA and YSLEER. V lost 0 bases to trimming and J lost 6 bases, with 18 bases between them. The CDR3 has 18 residues. CDR3 residues: CASSQDPGRGSFNSPLHF. Here the CDR3 DNA reads TGCGCCAGCAGCCAAGATCCAGGGAGGGGTTCGTTTAATTCACCCCTCCACTTT.

V usage is TRBV20-1 and J usage is TRBJ1-2; 7 nucleotides align to TRBD1. Germline CDR1 DFQATT, CDR2 SNEGSKA (reference sequence). This CDR3 has 12 residues. V shed 3 bases, J shed 6 bases, and the junction held 4 bases outside the gene matches. The CDR3 bases are TGCAGTGCTAGTGAAGGGGGCAATGGCTACACCTTC. Its translation: CSASEGGNGYTF.

The chain uses TRBV13 and TRBJ1-1; TRBD1 matches at 7 bases. The CDR3 has 16 residues. With V trimmed by 4 bases and J by 0 bases, 8 bases remained unmatched. The germline V gene encodes CDR1 PRHDT and CDR2 FYEKMQ (reference sequence). The CDR3 loop is CASSYGQATMNTEAFF. DNA of the CDR3: TGTGCCAGCAGCTACGGACAGGCTACCATGAACACTGAAGCTTTCTTT.

V gene TRBV5-1 combines with J gene TRBJ2-2; TRBD2 agrees at 8 bases. The V gene end was trimmed by 0 bases and the J gene end by 6 bases; junction bases not matched to a gene: 7. This CDR3 region has 16 residues. Germline V CDR1 and CDR2: SGHRS, YFSETQ. This CDR3 reads CASSLDGSGIAGELFF. CDR3 bases: TGCGCCAGCAGCTTGGACGGTAGCGGGATCGCCGGGGAGCTGTTTTTT.

The chain links TRBV5-1 to TRBJ2-2, with TRBD2 identical over 14 bases. V shed 5 bases, J shed 6 bases, and the junction held 9 bases outside the gene matches. This CDR3 spans 17 amino acids. Germline-derived CDR1 and CDR2 are SGHRS and YFSETQ. The chain's CDR3 is CASRTGTSGSGSGELFF. The CDR3 region has the DNA TGCGCCAGCAGAACCGGGACTAGCGGGAGTGGGTCCGGGGAGCTGTTTTTT.

This chain connects TRBV28 to TRBJ1-6; 7 nucleotides match TRBD1. The trim removed 5 bases at V and 5 bases at J, leaving 6 bases unmatched. The CDR3 length is 15 residues. Germline V gives CDR1 MDHEN, CDR2 SYDVKM. For the CDR3, the DNA is TGTGCCAGCAGTCCATCCGGGACAGATAATTCACCCCTCCACTTT. Amino acids: CASSPSGTDNSPLHF.

The rearrangement joins TRBV28 to TRBJ2-7; D is possibly TRBD2 (5 bases). There are 12 residues in the CDR3. The germline CDR1 and CDR2 sequences are MDHEN and SYDVKM. The germline V and J ends were trimmed by 5 bases and 5 bases, with 10 bases remaining between them. The DNA of the CDR3 is TGTGCCAGCAGTCTTTCGGGGAACGAGCAGTACTTC. Protein: CASSLSGNEQYF.

The chain employs TRBV6-2 or TRBV6-3 and TRBJ2-7, with 10 bases fitting TRBD2. V dropped 2 bases and J dropped 4; count of bases not matched to a gene: 2. This CDR3 is 14 amino acids long. Germline CDR1 is MNHEY and CDR2 is SVGEGT. CDR3 bases: TGTGCCAGCAGTTACCGAGCGGGAGGGTACGAGCAGTACTTC. Translated: CASSYRAGGYEQYF.

The V call is TRBV4-3, the J call TRBJ2-1; the match to TRBD2 covers 13 bases. CDR3 length equals 17 residues. Losses at the gene ends were 6 bases for V and 7 bases for J; bases not matched to a gene: 12. Per the germline V gene, CDR1 is LGHNA and CDR2 is YSLEER. The CDR3 loop reads CASSYATGTSGINEQFF. In nucleotides, the CDR3 is TGCGCCAGCAGTTACGCCACCGGGACTAGCGGGATAAATGAGCAGTTCTTC.

This chain uses TRBV6-5 with TRBJ1-6; 7 nucleotides line up with TRBD1. The CDR3 extends over 15 amino acids. V was clipped by 3 bases and J by 8 bases; unmatched bases: 7. Per germline, CDR1 MNHEY and CDR2 SVGAGI. The DNA for the CDR3 is TGTGCCAGCAGTTATCTAGGGACAGAGCATTCACCCCTCCACTTT. Its translation: CASSYLGTEHSPLHF.

This chain joins TRBV4-1 and TRBJ2-1; weak D call: TRBD1 (6 bases). Trimming removed 8 bases at V and 9 bases at J, with 20 bases between. The CDR3 is made up of 14 amino acids. Germline V gives CDR1 MGHRA, CDR2 YSYEKL. As DNA, the CDR3 is TGCGCCAGCGGATGGCAGGGACAAATGGGTGAGCAGTTCTTC. Encoded protein: CASGWQGQMGEQFF.